The following is a T cell receptor (beta chain) sequence with its context. Germline V CDR1 and CDR2: SEHNR, FQNEAQ (reference sequence). The J segment lost 7 bases and the V segment lost 1 base, leaving 9 bases of the junction unmatched. The CDR3 has 16 amino acids. In the authors' workflow: Reference gene primer amplification gave nucleated cell count estimates. The data were produced by immunoSEQ multiplex PCR, yet TCRdb's version contains in-frame clones alone and is incomplete. D and trimming were read from the DNA, whereas the V and J calls and clone size are those reported in that table. This table has 130,000 to 150,000 clones, about nine tenths appearing once. This sample was taken from a study of blood T cell repertoires in COVID-19.

The rearrangement uses TRBV7-9 and TRBJ2-1; 8 bases match TRBD2. Sequenced sample: peripheral blood. This sequence was found in a man aged 45-65 years with active or convalescent COVID-19. CDR3 region: CASSLGQREKRNEQFF. CDR3 in DNA: TGTGCCAGCAGCTTAGGCCAGCGGGAGAAAAGGAATGAGCAGTTCTTC.